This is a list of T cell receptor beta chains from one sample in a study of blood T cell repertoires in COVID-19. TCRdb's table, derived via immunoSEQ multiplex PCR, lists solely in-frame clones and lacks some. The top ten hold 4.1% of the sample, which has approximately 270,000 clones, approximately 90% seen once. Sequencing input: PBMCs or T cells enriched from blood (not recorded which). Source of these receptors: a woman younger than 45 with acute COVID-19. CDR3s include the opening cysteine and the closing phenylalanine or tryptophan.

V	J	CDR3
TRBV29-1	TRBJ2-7	CSASSAGLSYEQYF
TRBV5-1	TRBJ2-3	CASSWGPAGGDLTDTQYF
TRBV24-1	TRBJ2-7	CATSDSSAGGYEQYF
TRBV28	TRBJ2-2	CASRPTGAGELFF
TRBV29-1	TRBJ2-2	CSVERQGGTGELFF
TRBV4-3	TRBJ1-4	CASSPGQGSTNEKLFF
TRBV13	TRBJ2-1	CASSLPAGSAYNEQFF
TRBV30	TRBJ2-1	CAWSWGTSAYNEQFF
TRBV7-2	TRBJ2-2	CASSRQGASTGELFF
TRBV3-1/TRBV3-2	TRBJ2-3	CASSLRLAGDGTDTQYF
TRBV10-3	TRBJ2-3	CAISSDPTDTQYF
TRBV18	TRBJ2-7	CASSRRPPRSVHYEQYF
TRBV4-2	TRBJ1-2	CASSQEQGAAYGYTF
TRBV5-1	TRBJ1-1	CASSRVTNTEAFF
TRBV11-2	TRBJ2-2	CASSPTTMITGELFF
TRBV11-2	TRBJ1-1	CASSYGTTASAFF
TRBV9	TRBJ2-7	CASSVSREGQRNEQYF
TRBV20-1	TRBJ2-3	CSASAPSSGRVDTQYF
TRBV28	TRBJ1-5	CASSLGQGHQPQHF
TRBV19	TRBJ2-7	CASSNTGSISYEQYF
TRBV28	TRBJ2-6	CASSYRGTGFIISGANVLTF
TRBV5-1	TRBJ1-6	CASSLNWSGGSPLHF
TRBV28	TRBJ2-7	CASRPPGSTYEQYF
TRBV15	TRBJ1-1	CATSRVVGSDSFF
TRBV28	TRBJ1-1	CASSTYRNTEAFF
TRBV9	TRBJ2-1	CASSKDPGNYNEQFF
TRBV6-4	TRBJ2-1	CASSGGGRNEQFF
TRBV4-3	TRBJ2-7	CASSQEKGGGYEQYF
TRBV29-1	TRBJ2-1	CSVENSGRAHYNEQFF
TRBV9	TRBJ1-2	CASSSQGAEGYGYTF
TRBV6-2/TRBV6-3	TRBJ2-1	CASSYRREIADEQFF
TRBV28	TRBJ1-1	CASSLGGAVDTEAFF
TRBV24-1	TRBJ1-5	CATSDSGTGTNNQPQHF
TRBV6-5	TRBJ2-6	CASWDRASGANVLTF
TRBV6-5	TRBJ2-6	CASGEGAGANVLTF
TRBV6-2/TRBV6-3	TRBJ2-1	CASSYSSFKRDPPNNEQFF
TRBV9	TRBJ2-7	CASSVTEGAYEQYF
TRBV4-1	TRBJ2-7	CASSQEGASYEQYF
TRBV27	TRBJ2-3	CASSLSGGKRAQYF
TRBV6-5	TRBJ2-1	CASRSGADEQFF
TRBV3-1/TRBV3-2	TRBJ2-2	CASSQGQGRRGELFF